This passage covers 31 T cell receptor beta chains from one sample sequenced in a study of cytomegalovirus exposure and HLA in healthy donors. The PCR was carried out with 60 Vbeta primers and 13 Jbeta primers. Profiled with immunoSEQ multiplex PCR; TCRdb holds only in-frame clones, not every one. Of over 70,000 clones in the sample, 70% to 85% were seen once. Sequencing used PBMCs. These receptors all come from a man aged 30 to 39 in good health and CMV-seropositive.

The gene calls are TRBV5-8 and TRBJ1-5; the D gene is possibly TRBD1 (5 bases). Trimming cost V 1 base and J 5 bases, with 7 bases left between them. The CDR3 has 13 amino acids. Germline V CDR1 and CDR2: SGHTS, YDEGEE. CDR3 nucleotide sequence: TGTGCCAGCAGCTTGTCGGGGGATCAGCCCCAGCATTTT. This translates into CASSLSGDQPQHF.

V gene TRBV6-4 combines with J gene TRBJ1-5, with 8 bases matching TRBD1. CDR1 MRHNA and CDR2 SNTAGT come from the germline V gene. This CDR3 is built from 15 residues. V lost 6 bases and J lost 2; bases outside the gene matches: 6. This CDR3 is CASSPTGDGNQPQHF. CDR3 DNA sequence: TGTGCCAGCAGCCCGACAGGGGATGGCAATCAGCCCCAGCATTTT.

J is TRBJ1-6 and V is TRBV6-5; a possible D gene is TRBD1 (5 bases). Germline CDR1 is MNHEY and CDR2 is SVGAGI. The CDR3 contains 14 residues. V lost 2 bases and J lost 7, with 9 bases in between. The CDR3 reads CASSYHRQNSPLHF. The CDR3 DNA sequence: TGTGCCAGCAGTTACCACAGACAGAATTCACCCCTCCACTTT.

This clone has more than one count but fewer than ten. CDR3 bases: TGTGCCAGCAGCCACAGGGACGGGGAGACCCAGTACTTC. Its translation is CASSHRDGETQYF. The chain couples TRBV11-3 to TRBJ2-5; D may be TRBD1 (6 bases). The V end lost 5 bases, the J end lost 5 bases, and 12 bases lay between the germline ends. The CDR3 is 13 amino acids. CDR1 is SGHNT, CDR2 YENEEA, per germline.

V gene TRBV29-1 combines with J gene TRBJ2-5, with TRBD2 as a possible D gene (5 bases). V gave up 1 base and J gave up 4 bases, with 7 bases separating them. This CDR3 contains 12 residues. Germline values: CDR1 SQVTM, CDR2 ANQGSEA. The CDR3 spells CSVEGGRETQYF. The DNA for the CDR3 is TGCAGCGTTGAAGGAGGGAGAGAGACCCAGTACTTC.

V is TRBV4-3 and J is TRBJ2-2; the D gene is possibly TRBD2 (5 bases). Germline assignment: CDR1 LGHNA and CDR2 YSLEER. The germline V and J ends were trimmed by 1 base and 5 bases, with 17 bases remaining between them. This CDR3 has 17 amino acids. The CDR3 protein is CASSQAMRAKRTGELFF. CDR3 sequence (DNA): TGCGCCAGCAGCCAAGCGATGAGGGCAAAAAGGACCGGGGAGCTGTTTTTT.

This clone was seen only a few times. The genes are TRBV2 and TRBJ1-6; 8 bases line up with TRBD1. Trimming cost V 5 bases and J 7 bases; bases outside gene matches: 10. The CDR3 contains 16 residues. Germline V lookup: CDR1 SNHLY, CDR2 FYNNEI. CDR3 bases: TGTGCCAGCAGTAAGTACCAGGGGGCATCGAATTCACCCCTCCACTTT. Its translation is CASSKYQGASNSPLHF.

The chain couples TRBV6-1 to TRBJ1-5, with TRBD1 matching 12 bases. CDR1 is MNHNS and CDR2 is SASEGT in the germline V gene. With 10 bases clipped from V and 6 bases from J, the junction kept 10 bases outside the gene matches. The CDR3 contains 15 residues. The CDR3 coding sequence is TGTGCCACCGAAGGGACAGGGGGCTCGAGTCAGCCCCAGCATTTT. Its protein product is CATEGTGGSSQPQHF.

This rearrangement joins TRBV19 to TRBJ1-2; weak D call: TRBD1 (6 bases). V shed 10 bases and J shed 7 bases, with 22 bases lying between them. CDR1 is LNHDA and CDR2 is SQIVND in the germline V gene (reference sequence). This CDR3 comprises 14 residues. The CDR3 region has the DNA TGTGCCACCAATGACCAGGGGCACCACCGTGGCTACACCTTC. Encoded protein: CATNDQGHHRGYTF.

The chain is built from TRBV7-3 and TRBJ2-2, with 9 positions matching TRBD1. CDR3 size: 16 residues. Germline assignment: CDR1 SGHTA and CDR2 FQGTGA. J lost 0 bases, V lost 4 bases, and 3 bases had no gene match. The DNA for the CDR3 is TGTGCCAGCAGCTACACAGGGGGCGCGAACACCGGGGAGCTGTTTTTT. Protein: CASSYTGGANTGELFF.

The CDR3 nucleotides are TGCGCCAGCAGTGAACTCTGCGAGCAGTACTTC. Protein product: CASSELCEQYF. The rearrangement joins TRBV10-1 to TRBJ2-7; D ambiguous. Germline-derived CDR1 and CDR2 are WNHNN and SYGVQD (reference sequence). There are 11 residues in the CDR3. Trimming removed 3 bases from V and 6 bases from J, with 6 bases in between.

The rearrangement links TRBV7-2 to TRBJ2-5; 7 bases line up with TRBD1. The CDR3 has 13 residues. CDR1 is SGHTA, CDR2 FQGNSA, per germline. With V trimmed by 5 bases and J by 3 bases, 3 bases remained unmatched. CDR3 bases: TGTGCCAGCAGCGTCGACAGGGAAGAGACCCAGTACTTC. Translation: CASSVDREETQYF.

This clone has a handful of counts. The rearrangement uses TRBV6-5 and TRBJ1-2; TRBD1 matches 11 bases. Per germline, CDR1 MNHEY and CDR2 SVGAGI. The CDR3 has 14 amino acids. The junction had 7 bases not matched to a gene; V was cut back by 7 bases and J by 6 bases. CDR3 amino acids: CASTLGQGANGYTF. CDR3 bases: TGTGCCAGCACCCTCGGACAGGGGGCTAATGGCTACACCTTC.

The chain couples TRBV7-2 to TRBJ2-5; D might be TRBD2 (6 bases). The CDR3 is 15 amino acids. V shed 1 base and J shed 5 bases, with 14 bases lying between them. Germline V gene data show CDR1 as SGHTA and CDR2 as FQGNSA. DNA for the CDR3: TGTGCCAGCAGCTTAGAGGAGGGGATAGAGGAGACCCAGTACTTC. Its protein product is CASSLEEGIEETQYF.

The chain employs TRBV6-1 and TRBJ1-3; D uncertain. The CDR3 runs 14 residues. CDR1 is MNHNS, CDR2 SASEGT, per germline. Trimming took off 1 base at V and 4 bases at J, with 8 bases between the two ends. CDR3 sequence reads: CASSEGAGGNTIYF. The CDR3 region has the DNA TGTGCCAGCAGTGAAGGGGCGGGCGGAAACACCATATATTTT.

This rearrangement joins TRBV4-2 to TRBJ2-7; D may be TRBD2 (5 bases). Germline V lookup: CDR1 LGHNA, CDR2 YNFKEQ. The CDR3 is made up of 17 amino acids. Trimming stripped 4 bases from V and 0 bases from J, with 19 bases between. Written as DNA, the CDR3 is TGTGCCAGCAGCCCAAGAAGTGGAGGAAGGAGCTCCTACGAGCAGTACTTC. Translating gives CASSPRSGGRSSYEQYF.

The chain uses TRBV7-2 and TRBJ1-1; D uncertain. CDR1 is SGHTA, CDR2 FQGNSA, per germline. This CDR3 is 14 amino acids long. With 3 bases removed from V and 3 bases from J, the gap between germline ends came to 11 bases. CDR3 in amino acids: CASSLDSWDTEAFF. DNA for the CDR3: TGTGCCAGCAGCTTGGACTCATGGGACACTGAAGCTTTCTTT.

The rearrangement links TRBV2 to TRBJ1-1, with D hard to call. The CDR3 loop spans 14 amino acids. The germline V gene has CDR1 SNHLY and CDR2 FYNNEI. V shed 2 bases and J shed 6 bases, with 13 bases lying between them. Here the CDR3 reads CASSETISSAEAFF. The CDR3 DNA reads as TGTGCCAGCAGTGAAACCATATCAAGCGCTGAAGCTTTCTTT.

This chain connects TRBV27 to TRBJ2-6, with 7 bases fitting TRBD2. V dropped 6 bases and J dropped 4; count of bases not matched to a gene: 6. Germline loops: CDR1 MNHEY, CDR2 SMNVEV (reference sequence). The CDR3 runs 15 residues. The DNA of the CDR3 is TGTGCCAGCAGCCCACTAGCGAGAGGGGCCAACGTCCTGACTTTC. It yields the protein CASSPLARGANVLTF.

This clone was seen a few times. The chain carries TRBV2 and TRBJ2-5, with D perhaps matching TRBD2 (5 bases). CDR3 length: 12 residues. Trimming removed 7 bases at V and 7 bases at J, with 13 bases between. Per germline, CDR1 SNHLY and CDR2 FYNNEI. The CDR3 sequence is CASKVPGGTQYF. CDR3 sequence (DNA): TGTGCCAGCAAGGTTCCTGGAGGGACCCAGTACTTC.

This clone showed up just once. This rearrangement joins TRBV7-3 to TRBJ2-2; 9 nucleotides line up with TRBD2. Germline CDR1 and CDR2: SGHTA and FQGTGA. CDR3 length: 16 amino acids. J gave up 7 bases and V 2 bases, and 8 bases lay outside the gene matches. CDR3 nucleotides: TGTGCCAGCAGCTTAGTCGGACTAGCGAATGGCGGGGAGCTGTTTTTT. It yields the protein CASSLVGLANGGELFF.

V gene TRBV25-1 combines with J gene TRBJ2-6; TRBD1 agrees at 7 bases. The length of the CDR3 is 16 residues. V lost 4 bases and J lost 4; bases outside the gene matches: 7. Looked up from germline, CDR1 is MGHDK and CDR2 is SYGVNS. The CDR3 loop is CASSGYRGRGANVLTF. DNA of the CDR3: TGTGCCAGCAGTGGCTACAGGGGAAGGGGGGCCAACGTCCTGACTTTC.

V is TRBV13 and J is TRBJ1-2; tentatively, D is TRBD1 (5 bases). The CDR3 sequence is 15 residues long. In germline, CDR1 is PRHDT, CDR2 FYEKMQ (reference sequence). Trimming stripped 2 bases from V and 8 bases from J, with 18 bases between. The CDR3 DNA reads TGTGCCAGCAGCTTAAAGTTTAGGGAGGGGCGAGGCTACACCTTC. Protein product: CASSLKFREGRGYTF.

This clone was seen more than once but under ten times. The rearrangement joins TRBV4-2 to TRBJ2-5, with 11 bases aligning to TRBD2. The germline gives CDR1 LGHNA, CDR2 YNFKEQ. The CDR3 loop spans 17 amino acids. The ends lost 1 base at V and 4 bases at J; junction bases unmatched: 8. The DNA for the CDR3 is TGTGCCAGCAGCCAAGTTGTACCCGGACTAGCGGGAGAGACCCAGTACTTC. Its translation: CASSQVVPGLAGETQYF.

V usage is TRBV29-1 and J usage is TRBJ2-6; weak D call: TRBD1 (6 bases). This CDR3 comprises 13 residues. V was cut by 7 bases and J by 2 bases, with 9 bases left in between. Looked up from germline, CDR1 is SQVTM and CDR2 is ANQGSEA. Here the CDR3 reads CSARGTGANVLTF. The DNA for the CDR3 is TGCAGCGCTAGGGGGACTGGGGCCAACGTCCTGACTTTC.

V is TRBV7-3 and J is TRBJ1-1; D gene uncertain. This CDR3 region has 16 residues. V was cut by 1 base and J by 2 bases, with 14 bases left in between. Germline lookup yields CDR1 SGHTA and CDR2 FQGTGA. CDR3 sequence (DNA): TGTGCCAGCAGCTTAAATGGCGGAGAAATAAACACTGAAGCTTTCTTT. Amino acid sequence: CASSLNGGEINTEAFF.

The CDR3 loop reads CASSSTTGSNQPQHF. The CDR3 DNA sequence: TGTGCCAGCAGCTCCACGACAGGGAGCAATCAGCCCCAGCATTTT. This chain joins TRBV7-9 and TRBJ1-5; 7 bases fit TRBD1. This CDR3 is built from 15 residues. The germline gives CDR1 SEHNR, CDR2 FQNEAQ (reference sequence). V dropped 4 bases and J dropped 1; count of bases not matched to a gene: 4.

This sequence joins TRBV7-9 and TRBJ1-1, with D perhaps TRBD1 (5 bases). The germline CDR1 and CDR2 sequences are SEHNR and FQNEAQ (reference sequence). V gave up 0 bases and J gave up 7 bases, with 9 bases separating them. The CDR3 is made up of 13 amino acids. The CDR3 is CASSLAGGGEAFF. The DNA of the CDR3 is TGTGCCAGCAGCTTAGCTGGGGGGGGTGAAGCTTTCTTT.

The chain carries TRBV6-5 and TRBJ2-7, with 7 bases aligning to TRBD2. The CDR3 length is 14 residues. The ends lost 0 bases at V and 4 bases at J; junction bases unmatched: 3. Per the germline V gene, CDR1 is MNHEY and CDR2 is SVGAGI. The DNA for the CDR3 is TGTGCCAGCAGTTACTCGCGGGAGCGGTACGAGCAGTACTTC. Residues: CASSYSRERYEQYF.

The rearrangement links TRBV15 to TRBJ1-4, with D unclear. CDR1 and CDR2 (germline): LNHNV, YYDKDF (reference sequence). CDR3 length equals 13 residues. Trimming pared 0 bases from V and 8 bases from J, leaving 7 bases between. The CDR3 here is CATSRDRREKLFF. Here the CDR3 DNA reads TGTGCCACCAGCAGAGACAGGCGAGAAAAACTGTTTTTT. The full variable domain, its missing parts supplied by reference TRBV15 and TRBJ1-4, is DAMVIQNPRYQVTQFGKPVTLSCSQTLNHNVMYWYQQKSSQAPKLLFHYYDKDFNNEADTPDNFQSRRPNTSFCFLDIRSPGLGDTAMYLCATSRDRREKLFFGSGTQLSVL.

This clone came up a few times. The chain combines TRBV19 with TRBJ2-7, with D possibly matching TRBD2 (6 bases). This CDR3 has 13 amino acids. Germline CDR1 reads LNHDA; CDR2 reads SQIVND (reference sequence). The V end was cut by 3 bases, the J end by 3 bases, with 9 bases between. This CDR3 is CASSMGLLYEQYF. The CDR3 nucleotides are TGTGCCAGTAGTATGGGACTTCTCTACGAGCAGTACTTC. The whole variable domain, filled in from reference TRBV19 and TRBJ2-7, reads DGGITQSPKYLFRKEGQNVTLSCEQNLNHDAMYWYRQDPGQGLRLIYYSQIVNDFQKGDIAEGYSVSREKKESFPLTVTSAQKNPTAFYLCASSMGLLYEQYFGPGTRLTVT.